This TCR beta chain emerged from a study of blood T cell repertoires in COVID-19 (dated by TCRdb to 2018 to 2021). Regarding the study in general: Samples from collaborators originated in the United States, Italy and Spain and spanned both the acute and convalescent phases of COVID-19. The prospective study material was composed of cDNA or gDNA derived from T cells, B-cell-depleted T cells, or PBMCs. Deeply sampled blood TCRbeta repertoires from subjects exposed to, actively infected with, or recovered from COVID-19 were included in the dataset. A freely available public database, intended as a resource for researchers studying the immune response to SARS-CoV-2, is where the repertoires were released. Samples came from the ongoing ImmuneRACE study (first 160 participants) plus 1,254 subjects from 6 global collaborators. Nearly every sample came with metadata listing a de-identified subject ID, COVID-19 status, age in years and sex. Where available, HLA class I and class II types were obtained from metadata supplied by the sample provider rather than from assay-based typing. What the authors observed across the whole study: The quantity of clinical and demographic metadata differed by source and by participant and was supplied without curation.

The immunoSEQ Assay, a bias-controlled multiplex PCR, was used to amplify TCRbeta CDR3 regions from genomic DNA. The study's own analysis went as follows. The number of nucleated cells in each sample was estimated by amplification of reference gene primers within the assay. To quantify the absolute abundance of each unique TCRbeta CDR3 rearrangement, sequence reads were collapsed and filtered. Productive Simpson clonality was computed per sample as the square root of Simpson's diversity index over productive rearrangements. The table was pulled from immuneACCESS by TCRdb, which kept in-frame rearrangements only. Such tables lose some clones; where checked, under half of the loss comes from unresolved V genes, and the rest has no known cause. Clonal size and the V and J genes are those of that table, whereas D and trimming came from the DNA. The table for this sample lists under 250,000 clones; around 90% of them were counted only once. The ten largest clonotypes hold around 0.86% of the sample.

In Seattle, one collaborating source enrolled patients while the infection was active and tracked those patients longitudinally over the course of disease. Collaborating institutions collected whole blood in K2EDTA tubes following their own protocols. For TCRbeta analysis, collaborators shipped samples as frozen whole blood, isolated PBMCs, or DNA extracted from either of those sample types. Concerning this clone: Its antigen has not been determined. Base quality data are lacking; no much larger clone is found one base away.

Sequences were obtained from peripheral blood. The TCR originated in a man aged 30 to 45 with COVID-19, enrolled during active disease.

The CDR3 region: CASSQVGAEAVNSPLHF. The DNA is TGTGCCAGCAGCCAAGTTGGGGCCGAGGCGGTAAATTCACCCCTCCACTTT. The sequence links TRBV4-2 to TRBJ1-6; TRBD1 is a weak D gene call, 5 bases matching. CDR1 and CDR2, looked up from the germline V gene, are LGHNA and YNFKEQ. Taken from cysteine to phenylalanine, the CDR3 has 17 residues. Only the CDR3 DNA stays, 51 bases, in frame from base 1. The V and J ends are trimmed by 1 base and 7 bases, leaving 17 bases between them.